The present TCR beta chain was sequenced within a study of T cell responses to AZD1222 COVID-19 vaccine. Study in general: Pooling of second doses given at about 4 or about 12 weeks was done. Study-level points and caveats: Repertoires were sampled only after the peak T cell response. White British ancestry dominated among donors, who included more females, and clonal diversity was possibly underestimated. With two AZD1222 doses given, Spike-specific TCR breadth and depth both rose.

Note on this clone: Its antigen is not known.

Measured with immunoSEQ multiplex PCR; TCRdb has only the in-frame clones, and not every one. The profile shows roughly 66,000 clones, 84% of them singletons. The germline gives CDR1 SQVTM, CDR2 ANQGSEA. V was trimmed by 2 bases and J by 8 bases, leaving 15 bases between them. The CDR3 sequence is 13 residues long. The clonotype comes from an adult in good health. This rearrangement joins TRBV29-1 to TRBJ1-2; D unclear. The material was peripheral blood, obtained on day 0 of AZD1222 vaccination. The CDR3 region is CSVEMGIDVGYTF. Written as DNA, the CDR3 is TGCAGCGTTGAAATGGGAATCGACGTAGGCTACACCTTC.